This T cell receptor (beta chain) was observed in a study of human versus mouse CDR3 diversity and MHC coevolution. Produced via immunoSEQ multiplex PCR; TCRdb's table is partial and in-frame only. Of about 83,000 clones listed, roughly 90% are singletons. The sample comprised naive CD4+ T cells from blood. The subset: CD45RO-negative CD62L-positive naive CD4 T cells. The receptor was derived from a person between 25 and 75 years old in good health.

DNA of the CDR3: TGTGCCAGCAGCGGACAGGGGGCAAACACCGGGGAGCTGTTTTTT. The encoded protein is CASSGQGANTGELFF. The V and J genes are TRBV2 and TRBJ2-2; 11 bases are a match to TRBD1. Germline CDR1 SNHLY, CDR2 FYNNEI. The CDR3 is made up of 15 amino acids. Unmatched junction bases numbered 2, after V lost 6 bases and J lost 2 bases.